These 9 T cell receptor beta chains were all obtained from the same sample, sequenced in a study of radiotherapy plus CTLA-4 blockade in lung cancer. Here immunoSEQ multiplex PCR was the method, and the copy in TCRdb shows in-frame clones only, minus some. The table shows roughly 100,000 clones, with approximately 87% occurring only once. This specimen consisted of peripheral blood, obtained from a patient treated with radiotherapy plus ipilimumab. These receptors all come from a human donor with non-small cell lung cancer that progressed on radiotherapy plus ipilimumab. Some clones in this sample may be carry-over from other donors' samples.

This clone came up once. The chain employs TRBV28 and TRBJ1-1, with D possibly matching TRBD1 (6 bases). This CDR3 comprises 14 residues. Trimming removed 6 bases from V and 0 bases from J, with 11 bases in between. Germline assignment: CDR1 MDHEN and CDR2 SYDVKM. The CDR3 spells CASSPQGLNTEAFF. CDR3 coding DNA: TGTGCCAGCAGCCCACAGGGATTGAACACTGAAGCTTTCTTT.

This chain's CDR3 is CASSFKPPAGYVNTEAFF. As DNA, the CDR3 is TGTGCCAGCAGCTTTAAACCCCCGGCCGGCTACGTGAACACTGAAGCTTTCTTT. The rearrangement uses TRBV7-3 and TRBJ1-1; D unresolved. CDR3 size: 18 residues. Trimming stripped 3 bases from V and 0 bases from J, with 20 bases between. The germline V gene encodes CDR1 SGHTA and CDR2 FQGTGA.

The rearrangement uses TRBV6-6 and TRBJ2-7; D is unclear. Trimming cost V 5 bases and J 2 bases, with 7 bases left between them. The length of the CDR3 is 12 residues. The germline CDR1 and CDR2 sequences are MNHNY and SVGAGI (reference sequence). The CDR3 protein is CASSPTAYEQYF. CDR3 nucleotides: TGTGCCAGCAGTCCCACAGCCTACGAGCAGTACTTC.

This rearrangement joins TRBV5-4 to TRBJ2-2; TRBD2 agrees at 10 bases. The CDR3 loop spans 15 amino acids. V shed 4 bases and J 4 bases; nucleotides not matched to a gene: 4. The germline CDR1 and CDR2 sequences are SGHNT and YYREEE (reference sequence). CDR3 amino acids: CASSQSGGATGELFF. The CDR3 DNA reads TGTGCCAGCAGCCAGAGCGGGGGGGCCACCGGGGAGCTGTTTTTT.

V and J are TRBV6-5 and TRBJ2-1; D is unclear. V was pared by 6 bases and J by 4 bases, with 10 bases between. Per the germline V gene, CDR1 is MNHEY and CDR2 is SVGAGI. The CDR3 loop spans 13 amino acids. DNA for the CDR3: TGTGCCAGCAGGGTCCTGGGGTACAATGAGCAGTTCTTC. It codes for CASRVLGYNEQFF.

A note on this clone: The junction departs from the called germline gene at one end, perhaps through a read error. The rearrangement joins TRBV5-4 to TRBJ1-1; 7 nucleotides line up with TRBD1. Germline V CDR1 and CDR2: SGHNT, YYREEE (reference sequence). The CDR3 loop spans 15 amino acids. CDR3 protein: CAGSLYDRVDWQAFF. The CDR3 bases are TGTGCCGGCAGCCTATACGACAGGGTCGACTGGCAAGCCTTCTTT.

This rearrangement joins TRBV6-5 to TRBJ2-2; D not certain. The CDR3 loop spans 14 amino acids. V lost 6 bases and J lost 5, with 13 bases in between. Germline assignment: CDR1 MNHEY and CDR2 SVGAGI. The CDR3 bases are TGTGCCAGCAGCCGATACATAACGACCGGGGAGCTGTTTTTT. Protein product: CASSRYITTGELFF.

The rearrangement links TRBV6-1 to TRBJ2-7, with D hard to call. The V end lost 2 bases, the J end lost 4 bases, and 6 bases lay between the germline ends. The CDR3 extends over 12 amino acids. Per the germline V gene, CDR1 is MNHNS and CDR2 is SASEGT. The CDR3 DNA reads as TGTGCCAGCAGTGAAACATATTACGAGCAGTACTTC. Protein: CASSETYYEQYF.

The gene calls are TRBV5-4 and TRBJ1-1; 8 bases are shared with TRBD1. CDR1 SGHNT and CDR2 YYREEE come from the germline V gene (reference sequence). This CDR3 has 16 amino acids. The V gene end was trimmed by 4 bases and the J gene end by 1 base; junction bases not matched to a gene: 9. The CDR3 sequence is CASSPRQGPTNTEAFF. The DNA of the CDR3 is TGTGCCAGCAGCCCTCGACAGGGGCCGACGAACACTGAAGCTTTCTTT.